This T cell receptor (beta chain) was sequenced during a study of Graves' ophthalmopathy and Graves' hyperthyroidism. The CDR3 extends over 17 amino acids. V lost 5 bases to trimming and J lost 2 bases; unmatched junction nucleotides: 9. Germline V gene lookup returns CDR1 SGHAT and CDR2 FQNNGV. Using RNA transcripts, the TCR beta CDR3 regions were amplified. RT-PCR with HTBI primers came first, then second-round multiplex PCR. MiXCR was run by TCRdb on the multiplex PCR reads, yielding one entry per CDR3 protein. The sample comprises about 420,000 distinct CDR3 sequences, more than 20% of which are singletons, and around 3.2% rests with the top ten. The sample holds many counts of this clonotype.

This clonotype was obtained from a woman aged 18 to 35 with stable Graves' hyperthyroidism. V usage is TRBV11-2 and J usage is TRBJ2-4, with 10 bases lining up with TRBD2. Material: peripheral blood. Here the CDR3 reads CASSLEAGGQSKNIQYF. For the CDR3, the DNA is TGTGCCAGCAGCCTCGAAGCGGGAGGGCAATCCAAAAACATTCAGTACTTC.